The clone carrying this TCR beta chain occurred once. This specimen comes from a study of T cells in Graves' hyperthyroidism and ophthalmopathy. Amplified TCR beta CDR3 regions came from RNA transcripts. TCR CDR3 underwent first-round RT-PCR with the HTBI primer set. Using its own MiXCR run on the multiplex PCR reads, TCRdb lists one record per CDR3 protein. The sample includes about 360,000 distinct CDR3 sequences, over 15% of them seen just once. This CDR3 has 15 residues. V lost 0 bases, J lost 4 bases, and 4 bases stayed unmatched. Germline V gene lookup returns CDR1 GTSNPN and CDR2 SVGIG (reference sequence).

The chain has TRBV30 and TRBJ2-7; TRBD1 matches 12 bases. This clonotype originated in a woman aged 18-29 years with Graves' hyperthyroidism. The sequenced sample consisted of blood. The DNA for the CDR3 is TGTGCCTGGAGTGTACGGGACAGGGGGCGATACGAGCAGTACTTC. Protein sequence: CAWSVRDRGRYEQYF.